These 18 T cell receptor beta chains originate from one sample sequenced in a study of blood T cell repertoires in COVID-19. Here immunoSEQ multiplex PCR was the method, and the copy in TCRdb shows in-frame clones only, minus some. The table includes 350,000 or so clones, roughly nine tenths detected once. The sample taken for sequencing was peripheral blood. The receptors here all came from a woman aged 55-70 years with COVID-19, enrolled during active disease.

This CDR3 is CASSVGLQETQYF. The CDR3 nucleotides read TGTGCCAGCAGCGTAGGACTCCAAGAGACCCAGTACTTC. This sequence joins TRBV9 and TRBJ2-5; no definite D call. Trimming stripped 0 bases from V and 1 base from J, with 4 bases between. CDR1 and CDR2 (germline): SGDLS, YYNGEE. This CDR3 has 13 amino acids.

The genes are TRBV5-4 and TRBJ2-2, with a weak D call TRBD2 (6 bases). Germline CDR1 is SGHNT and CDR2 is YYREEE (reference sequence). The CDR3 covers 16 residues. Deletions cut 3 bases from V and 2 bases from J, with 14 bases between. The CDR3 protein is CASSSRLETNTGELFF. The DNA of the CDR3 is TGTGCCAGCAGCTCAAGACTAGAGACTAACACCGGGGAGCTGTTTTTT.

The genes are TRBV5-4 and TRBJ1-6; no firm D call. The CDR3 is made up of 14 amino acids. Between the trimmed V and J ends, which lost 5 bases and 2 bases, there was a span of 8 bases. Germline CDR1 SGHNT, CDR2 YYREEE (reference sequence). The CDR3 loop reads CASSGEAYNSPLHF. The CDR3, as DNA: TGTGCCAGCAGTGGGGAGGCCTATAATTCACCCCTCCACTTT.

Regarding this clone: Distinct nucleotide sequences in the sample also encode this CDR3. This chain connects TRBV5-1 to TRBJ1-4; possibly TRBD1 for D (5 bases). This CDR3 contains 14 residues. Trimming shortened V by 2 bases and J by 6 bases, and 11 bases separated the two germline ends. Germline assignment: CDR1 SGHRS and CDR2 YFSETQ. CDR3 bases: TGCGCCAGCAGCTTAAGGGGCGGGGATGAAAAACTGTTTTTT. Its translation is CASSLRGGDEKLFF.

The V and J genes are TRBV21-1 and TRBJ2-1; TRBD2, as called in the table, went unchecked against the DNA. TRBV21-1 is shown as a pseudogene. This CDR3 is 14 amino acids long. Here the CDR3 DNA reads TGTGCCAGCAGCTCTAGCGGGAACTCCAATGAGCAGTTCTTC. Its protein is CASSSSGNSNEQFF.

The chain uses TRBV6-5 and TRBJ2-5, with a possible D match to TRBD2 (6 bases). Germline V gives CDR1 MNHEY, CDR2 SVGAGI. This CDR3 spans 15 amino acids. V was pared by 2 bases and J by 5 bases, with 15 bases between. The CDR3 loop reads CASSYRTPGGETQYF. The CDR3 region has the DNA TGTGCCAGCAGTTACCGGACACCTGGGGGGGAGACCCAGTACTTC.

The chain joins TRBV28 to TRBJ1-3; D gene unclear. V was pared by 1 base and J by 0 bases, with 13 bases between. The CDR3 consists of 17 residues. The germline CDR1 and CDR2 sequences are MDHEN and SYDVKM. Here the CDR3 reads CASSLLLVANSGNTIYF. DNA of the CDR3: TGTGCCAGCAGTTTATTATTGGTAGCGAACTCTGGAAACACCATATATTTT.

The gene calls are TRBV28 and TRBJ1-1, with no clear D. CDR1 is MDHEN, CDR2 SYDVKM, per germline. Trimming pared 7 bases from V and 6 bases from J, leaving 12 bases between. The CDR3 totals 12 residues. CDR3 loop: CASKLLRAEAFF. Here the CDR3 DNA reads TGTGCCAGCAAGCTCCTGAGGGCTGAAGCTTTCTTT.

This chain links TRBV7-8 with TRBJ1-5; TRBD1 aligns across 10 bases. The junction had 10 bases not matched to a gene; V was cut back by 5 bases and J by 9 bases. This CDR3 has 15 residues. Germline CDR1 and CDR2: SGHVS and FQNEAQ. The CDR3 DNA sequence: TGTGCCAGCAGCGCCCGGACAGGGGGAGAGGGGCCCCAGCATTTT. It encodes CASSARTGGEGPQHF. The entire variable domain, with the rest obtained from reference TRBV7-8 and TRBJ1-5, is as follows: GAGVSQSPRYKVAKRGQDVALRCDPISGHVSLFWYQQALGQGPEFLTYFQNEAQLDKSGLPSDRFFAERPEGSVSTLKIQRTQQEDSAVYLCASSARTGGEGPQHFGDGTRLSIL.

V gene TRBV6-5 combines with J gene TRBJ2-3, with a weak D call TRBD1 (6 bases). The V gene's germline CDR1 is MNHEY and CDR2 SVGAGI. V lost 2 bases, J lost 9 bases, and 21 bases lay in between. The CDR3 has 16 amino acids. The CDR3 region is CASSYRTLNRADTQYF. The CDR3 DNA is TGTGCCAGCAGTTACAGGACCCTAAACAGGGCGGACACGCAGTATTTT.

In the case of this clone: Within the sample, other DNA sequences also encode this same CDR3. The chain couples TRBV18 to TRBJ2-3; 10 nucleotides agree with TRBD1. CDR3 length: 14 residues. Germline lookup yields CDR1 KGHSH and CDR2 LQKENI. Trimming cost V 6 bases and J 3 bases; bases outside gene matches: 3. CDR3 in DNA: TGTGCCAGCTCCTGGGACAGGGGAACAGATACGCAGTATTTT. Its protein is CASSWDRGTDTQYF.

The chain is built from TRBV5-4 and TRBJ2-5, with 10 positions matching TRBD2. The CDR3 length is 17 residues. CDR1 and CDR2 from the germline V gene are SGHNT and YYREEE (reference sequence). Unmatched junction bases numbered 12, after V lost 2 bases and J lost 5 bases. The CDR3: CASSFSGGPLTRETQYF. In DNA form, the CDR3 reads TGTGCCAGCAGCTTTAGCGGGGGGCCCCTAACTAGGGAGACCCAGTACTTC.

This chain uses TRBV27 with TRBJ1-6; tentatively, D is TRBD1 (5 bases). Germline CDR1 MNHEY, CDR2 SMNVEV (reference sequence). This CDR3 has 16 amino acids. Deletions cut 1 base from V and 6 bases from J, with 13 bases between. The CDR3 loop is CASSLFGDLANSPLHF. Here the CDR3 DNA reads TGTGCCAGCAGTTTATTCGGGGACTTGGCTAATTCACCCCTCCACTTT.

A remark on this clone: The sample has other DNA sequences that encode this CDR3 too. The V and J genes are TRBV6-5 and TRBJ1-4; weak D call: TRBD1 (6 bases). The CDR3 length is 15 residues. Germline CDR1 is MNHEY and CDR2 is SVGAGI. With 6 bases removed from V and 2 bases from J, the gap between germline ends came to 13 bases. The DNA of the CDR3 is TGTGCCAGCAGCTACGGGGGGGCGACTAATGAAAAACTGTTTTTT. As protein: CASSYGGATNEKLFF.

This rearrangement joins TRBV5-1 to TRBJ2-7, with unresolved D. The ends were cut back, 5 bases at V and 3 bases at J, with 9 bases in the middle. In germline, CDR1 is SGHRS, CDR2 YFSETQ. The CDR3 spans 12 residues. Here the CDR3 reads CASSSSGYEQYF. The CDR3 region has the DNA TGCGCCAGCAGTAGCAGTGGCTACGAGCAGTACTTC.

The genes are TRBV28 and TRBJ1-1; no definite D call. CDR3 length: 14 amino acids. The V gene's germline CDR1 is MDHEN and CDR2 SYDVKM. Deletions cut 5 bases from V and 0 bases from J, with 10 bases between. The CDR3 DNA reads TGTGCCAGCAGTGTCGGACTGATGAACACTGAAGCTTTCTTT. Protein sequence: CASSVGLMNTEAFF.

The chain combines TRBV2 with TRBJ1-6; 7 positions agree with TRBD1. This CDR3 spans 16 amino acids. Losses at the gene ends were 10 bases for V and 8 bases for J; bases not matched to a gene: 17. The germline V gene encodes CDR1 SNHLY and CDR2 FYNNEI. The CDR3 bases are TGTGCCACCCCAGGGGGGAGACGCAAGTCCGATTCACCCCTCCACTTT. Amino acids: CATPGGRRKSDSPLHF.

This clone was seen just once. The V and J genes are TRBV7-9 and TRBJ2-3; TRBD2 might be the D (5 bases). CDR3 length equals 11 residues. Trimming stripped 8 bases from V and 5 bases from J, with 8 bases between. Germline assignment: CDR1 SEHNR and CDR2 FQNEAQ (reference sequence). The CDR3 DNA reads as TGTGCCAGCGGCCGGGGAGATACGCAGTATTTT. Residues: CASGRGDTQYF. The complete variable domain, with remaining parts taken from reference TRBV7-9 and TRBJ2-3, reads DTGVSQNPRHKITKRGQNVTFRCDPISEHNRLYWYRQTLGQGPEFLTYFQNEAQLEKSRLLSDRFSAERPKGSFSTLEIQRTEQGDSAMYLCASGRGDTQYFGPGTRLTVL.